Sequencing of this T cell receptor beta chain was carried out in a study of response to subunit inactivated influenza vaccine. General study results and limits: The authors proposed limited new T cell recruitment per seasonal influenza vaccination.

This clonotype was seen ten or more times. Its antigen is as yet unknown. Between the trimmed V and J ends, which lost 1 base and 3 bases, there was a span of 9 bases. Germline loops: CDR1 LGHNA, CDR2 YSLEER. The CDR3 runs 14 residues. One entry per CDR3 protein, called by TCRdb with MiXCR from the RT-PCR reads. The repertoire consists of 650,000 to 800,000 distinct CDR3 sequences, with around 18% occurring once and the leading ten covering about a tenth. The chain joins TRBV4-3 to TRBJ1-1; D is unclear. This clonotype was obtained from a man aged 45-65 years who received an inactivated influenza vaccine. The sample here was PBMCs from blood, taken about 5 days after vaccination. CDR3 protein: CASSQVLVDTEAFF. The CDR3 nucleotides are TGCGCCAGCAGCCAAGTCTTAGTTGACACTGAAGCTTTCTTT.